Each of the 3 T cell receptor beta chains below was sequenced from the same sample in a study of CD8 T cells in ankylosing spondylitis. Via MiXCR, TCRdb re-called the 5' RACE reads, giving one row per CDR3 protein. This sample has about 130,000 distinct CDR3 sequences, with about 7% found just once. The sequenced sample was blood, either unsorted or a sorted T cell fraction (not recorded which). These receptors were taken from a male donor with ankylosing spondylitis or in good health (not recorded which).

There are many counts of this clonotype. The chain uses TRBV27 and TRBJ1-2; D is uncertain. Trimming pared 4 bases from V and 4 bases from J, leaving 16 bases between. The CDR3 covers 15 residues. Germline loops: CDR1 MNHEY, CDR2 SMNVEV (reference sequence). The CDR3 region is CASSSSLKSPYGYTF. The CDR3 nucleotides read TGTGCCAGCAGTTCCTCCCTCAAGAGCCCCTATGGCTACACCTTC.

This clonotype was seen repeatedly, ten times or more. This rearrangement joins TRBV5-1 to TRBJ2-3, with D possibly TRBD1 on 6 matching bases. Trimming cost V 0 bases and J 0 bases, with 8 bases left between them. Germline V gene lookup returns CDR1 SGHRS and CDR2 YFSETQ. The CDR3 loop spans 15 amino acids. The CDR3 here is CASSLAGQSTDTQYF. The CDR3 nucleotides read TGCGCCAGCAGCTTGGCAGGACAGAGCACAGATACGCAGTATTTT.

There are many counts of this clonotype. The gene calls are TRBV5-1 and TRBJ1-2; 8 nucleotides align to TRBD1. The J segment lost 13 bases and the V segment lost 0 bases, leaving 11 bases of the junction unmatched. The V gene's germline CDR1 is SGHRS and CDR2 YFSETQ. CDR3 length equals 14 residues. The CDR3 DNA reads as TGCGCCAGCAGCTTGGGTCGGGACAGGCCTGGTGGCACCTTC. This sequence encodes CASSLGRDRPGGTF.